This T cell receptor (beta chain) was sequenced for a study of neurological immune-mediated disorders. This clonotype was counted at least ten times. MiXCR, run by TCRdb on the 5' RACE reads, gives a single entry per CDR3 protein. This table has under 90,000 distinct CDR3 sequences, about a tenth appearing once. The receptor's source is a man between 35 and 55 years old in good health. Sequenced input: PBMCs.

The CDR3 is CASSLGQHTDTQYF. The CDR3 DNA reads as TGCGCCAGCAGCTTGGGACAGCACACAGATACGCAGTATTTT. This sequence joins TRBV5-1 and TRBJ2-3; a possible D gene is TRBD1 (5 bases). The V end was cut by 0 bases, the J end by 2 bases, with 7 bases between. CDR1 is SGHRS, CDR2 YFSETQ, per germline. This CDR3 comprises 14 residues.